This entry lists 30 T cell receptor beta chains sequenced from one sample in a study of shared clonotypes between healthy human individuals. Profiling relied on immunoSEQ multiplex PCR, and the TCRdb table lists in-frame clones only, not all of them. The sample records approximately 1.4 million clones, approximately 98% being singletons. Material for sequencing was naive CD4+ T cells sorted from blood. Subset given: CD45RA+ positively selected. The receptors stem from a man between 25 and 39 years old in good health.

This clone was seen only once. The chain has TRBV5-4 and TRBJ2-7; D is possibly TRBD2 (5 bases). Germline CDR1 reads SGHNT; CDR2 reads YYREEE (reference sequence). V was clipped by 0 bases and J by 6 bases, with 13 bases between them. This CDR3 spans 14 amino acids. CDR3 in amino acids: CASSLAVAPSEQYF. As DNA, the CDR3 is TGTGCCAGCAGCTTGGCCGTAGCGCCCTCCGAGCAGTACTTC.

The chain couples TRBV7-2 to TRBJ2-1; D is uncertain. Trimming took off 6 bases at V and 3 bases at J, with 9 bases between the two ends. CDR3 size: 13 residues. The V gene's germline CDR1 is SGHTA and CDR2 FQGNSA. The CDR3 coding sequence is TGTGCCAGCAGATCCGACCACTACAATGAGCAGTTCTTC. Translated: CASRSDHYNEQFF. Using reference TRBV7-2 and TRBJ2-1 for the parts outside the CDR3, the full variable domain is GAGVSQSPSNKVTEKGKDVELRCDPISGHTALYWYRQSLGQGLEFLIYFQGNSAPDKSGLPSDRFSAERTGGSVSTLTIQRTQQEDSAVYLCASRSDHYNEQFFGPGTRLTVL.

CDR3 DNA sequence: TGTGCCAGCGGGCCCCGGGGACGTGGAAACACCATATATTTT. Translated, it gives CASGPRGRGNTIYF. This chain connects TRBV6-5 to TRBJ1-3, with D perhaps TRBD1 (5 bases). From germline, CDR1 is MNHEY and CDR2 SVGAGI. The length of the CDR3 is 14 residues. V was trimmed by 8 bases and J by 3 bases, leaving 14 bases between them.

The CDR3 sequence: CASSLGSRDEQFF. CDR3 DNA: TGTGCCAGCAGCTTAGGATCGCGGGATGAGCAGTTCTTC. The gene calls are TRBV7-2 and TRBJ2-1, with D possibly TRBD2 on 5 matching bases. The CDR3 is 13 residues long. The V end lost 1 base, the J end lost 8 bases, and 9 bases lay between the germline ends. Germline V gene sequence: CDR1 SGHTA, CDR2 FQGNSA.

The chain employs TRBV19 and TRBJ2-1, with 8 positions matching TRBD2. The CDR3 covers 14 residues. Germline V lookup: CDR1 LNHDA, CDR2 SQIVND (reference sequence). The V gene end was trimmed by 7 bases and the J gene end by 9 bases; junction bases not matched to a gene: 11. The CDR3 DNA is TGTGCCAGTAAGGGGCAGCGGGAGAATCTTGAGCAGTTCTTC. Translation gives CASKGQRENLEQFF.

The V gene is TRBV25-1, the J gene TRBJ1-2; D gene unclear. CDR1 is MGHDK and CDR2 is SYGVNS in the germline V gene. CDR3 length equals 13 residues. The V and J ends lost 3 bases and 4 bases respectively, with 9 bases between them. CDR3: CASSEAGLYGYTF. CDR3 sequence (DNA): TGTGCCAGCAGTGAGGCAGGCCTCTATGGCTACACCTTC.

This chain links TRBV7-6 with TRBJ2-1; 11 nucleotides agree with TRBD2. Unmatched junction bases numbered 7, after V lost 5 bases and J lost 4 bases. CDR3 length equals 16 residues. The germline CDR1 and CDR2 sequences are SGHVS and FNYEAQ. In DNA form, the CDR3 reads TGTGCCAGCAGCCTAGGGGGACTAGCGGCATACAATGAGCAGTTCTTC. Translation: CASSLGGLAAYNEQFF. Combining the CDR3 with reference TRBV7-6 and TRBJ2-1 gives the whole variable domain GAGVSQSPRYKVTKRGQDVALRCDPISGHVSLYWYRQALGQGPEFLTYFNYEAQQDKSGLPNDRFSAERPEGSISTLTIQRTEQRDSAMYRCASSLGGLAAYNEQFFGPGTRLTVL.

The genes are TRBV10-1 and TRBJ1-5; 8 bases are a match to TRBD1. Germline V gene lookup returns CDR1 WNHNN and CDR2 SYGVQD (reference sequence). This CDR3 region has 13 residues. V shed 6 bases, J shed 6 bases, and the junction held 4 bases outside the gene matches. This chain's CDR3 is CASRHRGSQPQHF. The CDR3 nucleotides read TGCGCCAGCAGGCACAGGGGGTCTCAGCCCCAGCATTTT.

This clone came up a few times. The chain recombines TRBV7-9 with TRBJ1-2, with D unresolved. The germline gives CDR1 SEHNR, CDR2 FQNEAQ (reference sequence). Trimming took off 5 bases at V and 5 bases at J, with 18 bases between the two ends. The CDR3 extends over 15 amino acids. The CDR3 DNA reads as TGTGCCAGCAGCCTAGACGGACCCTTTGGGTATGGCTACACCTTC. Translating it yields CASSLDGPFGYGYTF.

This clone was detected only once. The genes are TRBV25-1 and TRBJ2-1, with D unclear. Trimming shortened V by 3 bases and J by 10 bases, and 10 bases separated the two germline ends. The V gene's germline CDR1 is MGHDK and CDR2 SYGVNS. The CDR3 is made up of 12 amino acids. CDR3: CASSDRLLEQFF. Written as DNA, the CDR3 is TGTGCCAGCAGTGATCGGCTCCTCGAGCAGTTCTTC.

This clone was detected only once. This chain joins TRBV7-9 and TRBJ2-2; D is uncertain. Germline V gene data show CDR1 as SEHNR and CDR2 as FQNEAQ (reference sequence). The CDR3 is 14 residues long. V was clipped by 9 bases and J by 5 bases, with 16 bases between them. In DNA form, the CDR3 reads TGTGCCAGAGGACCACCAAGTGGGACCGGGGAGCTGTTTTTT. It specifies CARGPPSGTGELFF.

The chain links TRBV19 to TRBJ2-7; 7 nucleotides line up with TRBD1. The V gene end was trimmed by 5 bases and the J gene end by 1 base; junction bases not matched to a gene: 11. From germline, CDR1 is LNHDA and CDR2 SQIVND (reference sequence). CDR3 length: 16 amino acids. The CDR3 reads CASSPSPGQRSYEQYF. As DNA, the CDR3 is TGTGCCAGTAGTCCCTCTCCGGGACAGCGATCCTACGAGCAGTACTTC.

The CDR3 sequence: CARGRGGDGEQYF. The CDR3 coding sequence is TGTGCCAGGGGAAGGGGAGGGGACGGCGAGCAGTACTTC. The rearrangement links TRBV2 to TRBJ2-7, with 7 bases matching TRBD2. The CDR3 totals 13 residues. Germline V gene sequence: CDR1 SNHLY, CDR2 FYNNEI. The V and J ends lost 9 bases and 6 bases, in that order; junction bases with no gene match: 11.

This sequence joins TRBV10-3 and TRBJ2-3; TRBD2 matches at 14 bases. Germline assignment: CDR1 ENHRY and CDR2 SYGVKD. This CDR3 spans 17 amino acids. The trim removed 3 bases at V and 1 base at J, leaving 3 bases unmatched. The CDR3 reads CAISELGLAGGTDTQYF. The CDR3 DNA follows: TGTGCCATCAGTGAACTGGGACTAGCGGGAGGCACAGATACGCAGTATTTT.

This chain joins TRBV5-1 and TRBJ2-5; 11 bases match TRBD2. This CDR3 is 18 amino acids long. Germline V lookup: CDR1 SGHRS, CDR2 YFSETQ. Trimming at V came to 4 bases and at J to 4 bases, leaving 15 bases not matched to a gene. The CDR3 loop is CASSPGGLAGGESETQYF. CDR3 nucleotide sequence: TGCGCCAGCAGCCCGGGTGGGCTAGCGGGAGGAGAATCAGAGACCCAGTACTTC.

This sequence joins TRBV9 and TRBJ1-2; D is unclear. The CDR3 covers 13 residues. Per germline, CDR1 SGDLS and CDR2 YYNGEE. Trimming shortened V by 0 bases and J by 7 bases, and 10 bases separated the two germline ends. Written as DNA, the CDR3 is TGTGCCAGCAGCGTAGCTTACGGATCTGGCTACACCTTC. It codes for CASSVAYGSGYTF.

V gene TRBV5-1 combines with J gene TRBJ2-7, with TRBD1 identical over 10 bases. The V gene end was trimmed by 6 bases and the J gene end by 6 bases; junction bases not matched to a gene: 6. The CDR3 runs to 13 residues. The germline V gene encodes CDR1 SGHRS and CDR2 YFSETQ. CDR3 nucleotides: TGCGCCAGCAACCGGGACAGGGGCTCCGAGCAGTACTTC. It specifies CASNRDRGSEQYF.

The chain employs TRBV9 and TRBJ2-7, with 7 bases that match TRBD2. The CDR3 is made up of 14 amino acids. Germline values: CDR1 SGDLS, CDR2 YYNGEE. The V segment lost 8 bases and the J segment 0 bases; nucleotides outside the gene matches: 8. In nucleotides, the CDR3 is TGTGCCAGTTCTCTGGGACTAACCTCCTACGAGCAGTACTTC. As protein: CASSLGLTSYEQYF.

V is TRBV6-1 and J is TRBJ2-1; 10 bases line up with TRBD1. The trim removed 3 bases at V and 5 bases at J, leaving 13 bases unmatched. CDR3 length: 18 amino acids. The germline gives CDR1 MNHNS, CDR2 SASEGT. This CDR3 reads CASSDILPWDRGDNEQFF. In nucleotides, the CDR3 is TGTGCCAGCAGTGATATTCTACCCTGGGACAGGGGAGACAATGAGCAGTTCTTC.

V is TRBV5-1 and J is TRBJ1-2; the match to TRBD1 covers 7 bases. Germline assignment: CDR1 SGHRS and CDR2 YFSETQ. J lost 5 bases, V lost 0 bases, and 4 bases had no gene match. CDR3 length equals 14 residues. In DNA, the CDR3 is TGCGCCAGCAGCTTGGAGCAGGGGGGATATGGCTACACCTTC. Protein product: CASSLEQGGYGYTF.

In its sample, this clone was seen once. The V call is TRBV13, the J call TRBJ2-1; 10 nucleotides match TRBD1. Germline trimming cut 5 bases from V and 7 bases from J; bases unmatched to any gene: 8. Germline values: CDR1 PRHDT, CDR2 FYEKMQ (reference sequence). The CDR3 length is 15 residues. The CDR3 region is CASSTDRGRRNEQFF. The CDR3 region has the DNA TGTGCCAGCAGCACCGACAGGGGGCGTCGGAATGAGCAGTTCTTC. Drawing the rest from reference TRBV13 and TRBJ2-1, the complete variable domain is AAGVIQSPRHLIKEKRETATLKCYPIPRHDTVYWYQQGPGQDPQFLISFYEKMQSDKGSIPDRFSAQQFSDYHSELNMSSLELGDSALYFCASSTDRGRRNEQFFGPGTRLTVL.

CDR3: CASSLRNRPNTEAFF. The CDR3 DNA reads TGTGCCAGCAGTTTACGAAACAGACCGAACACTGAAGCTTTCTTT. The J gene is TRBJ1-1, the V gene TRBV28; no clear D gene. V was cut by 2 bases and J by 1 base, with 11 bases left in between. From germline, CDR1 is MDHEN and CDR2 SYDVKM. The CDR3 contains 15 residues.

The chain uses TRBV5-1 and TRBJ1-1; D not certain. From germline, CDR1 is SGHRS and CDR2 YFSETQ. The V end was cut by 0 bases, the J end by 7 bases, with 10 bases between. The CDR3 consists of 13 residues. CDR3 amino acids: CASSLVLEGEAFF. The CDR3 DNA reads TGCGCCAGCAGCTTGGTTTTGGAAGGTGAAGCTTTCTTT.

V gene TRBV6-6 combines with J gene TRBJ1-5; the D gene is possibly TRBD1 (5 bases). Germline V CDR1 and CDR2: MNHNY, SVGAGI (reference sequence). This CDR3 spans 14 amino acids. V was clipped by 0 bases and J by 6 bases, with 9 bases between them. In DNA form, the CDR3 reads TGTGCCAGCAGTTACTCGGGGCTAAGTCAGCCCCAGCATTTT. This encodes CASSYSGLSQPQHF.

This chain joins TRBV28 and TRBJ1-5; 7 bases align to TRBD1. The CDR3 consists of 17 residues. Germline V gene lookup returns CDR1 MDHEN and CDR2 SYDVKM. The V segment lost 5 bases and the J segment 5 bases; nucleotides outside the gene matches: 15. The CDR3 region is CASSPDKTGRFDQPQHF. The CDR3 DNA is TGTGCCAGCAGTCCCGACAAGACAGGGCGATTCGATCAGCCCCAGCATTTT.

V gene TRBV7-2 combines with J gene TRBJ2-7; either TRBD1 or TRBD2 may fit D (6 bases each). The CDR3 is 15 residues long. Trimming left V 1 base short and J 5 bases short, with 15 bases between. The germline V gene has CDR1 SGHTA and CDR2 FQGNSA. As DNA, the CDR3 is TGTGCCAGCAGCTTAGGTGCAGCGAGGGGGGACGAGCAGTACTTC. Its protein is CASSLGAARGDEQYF.

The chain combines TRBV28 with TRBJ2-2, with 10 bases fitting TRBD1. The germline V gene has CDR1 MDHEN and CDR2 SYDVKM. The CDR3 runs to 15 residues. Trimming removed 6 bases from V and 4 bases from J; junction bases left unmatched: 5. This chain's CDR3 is CASRPDRGSTGELFF. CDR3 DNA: TGTGCCAGCAGGCCGGACAGGGGGAGCACCGGGGAGCTGTTTTTT.

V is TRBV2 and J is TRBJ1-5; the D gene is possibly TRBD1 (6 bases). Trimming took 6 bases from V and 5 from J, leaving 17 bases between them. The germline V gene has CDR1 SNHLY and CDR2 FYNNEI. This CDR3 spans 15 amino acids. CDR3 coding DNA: TGTGCCAGCAGGGCGGAGTTGGGGGGCTATCAGCCCCAGCATTTT. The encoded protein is CASRAELGGYQPQHF.

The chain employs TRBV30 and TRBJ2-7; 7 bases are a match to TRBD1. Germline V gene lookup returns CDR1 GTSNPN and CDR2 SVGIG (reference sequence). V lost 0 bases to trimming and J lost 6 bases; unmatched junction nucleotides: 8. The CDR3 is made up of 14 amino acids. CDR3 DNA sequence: TGTGCCTGGAGTGTACTCCAGGGGGTTGGCGAGCAGTACTTC. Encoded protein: CAWSVLQGVGEQYF.

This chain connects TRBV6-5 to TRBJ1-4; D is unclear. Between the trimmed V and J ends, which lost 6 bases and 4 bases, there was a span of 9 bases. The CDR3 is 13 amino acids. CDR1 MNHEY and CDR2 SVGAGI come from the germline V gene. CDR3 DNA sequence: TGTGCCAGCAGAAGGACCCATAATGAAAAACTGTTTTTT. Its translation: CASRRTHNEKLFF.